The clone carrying this T cell receptor (beta chain) was picked up a small number of times. The authors ran a second PCR of about 6 to 11 cycles using a sample-barcoded 5' primer and a J-beta primer mix. TCRdb reprocessed the 5' RACE reads with MiXCR, giving one entry per CDR3 protein. The table lists 450,000 to 700,000 distinct CDR3 sequences, approximately 25% of them singletons. The sample belongs to a study of blood T cells in healthy people across ages. Sequenced material: blood. The receptor comes from a woman in her 70s in good health.

The CDR3 here is CASSLGWLQETQYF. In nucleotides, the CDR3 is TGTGCCAGCAGCTTAGGGTGGCTCCAAGAGACCCAGTACTTC. This chain connects TRBV7-2 to TRBJ2-5; no firm D call. Germline values: CDR1 SGHTA, CDR2 FQGNSA. V was trimmed by 1 base and J by 1 base, leaving 7 bases between them. The CDR3 spans 14 residues.